This paragraph reports one TCR beta chain. The primer mix had 60 Vbeta and 13 Jbeta primers. TCRdb's table, derived via immunoSEQ multiplex PCR, lists solely in-frame clones and lacks some. The sample consists of around 140,000 clones, around three quarters of them appearing once. This CDR3 comprises 14 residues. V was clipped by 0 bases and J by 6 bases, with 11 bases between them. Germline CDR1 reads MNHNS; CDR2 reads SASEGT. Each donor was healthy, and each was a bone marrow donor. The source of the sample is a study of cytomegalovirus exposure and HLA in healthy donors. The sequenced material came from PBMCs. The chain recombines TRBV6-1 with TRBJ1-2, with D perhaps TRBD1 (5 bases). The TCR originated in a male donor in good health and CMV-seropositive. This CDR3 reads CASSEAVREDGYTF. CDR3 sequence (DNA): TGTGCCAGCAGTGAAGCCGTCAGGGAGGATGGCTACACCTTC.